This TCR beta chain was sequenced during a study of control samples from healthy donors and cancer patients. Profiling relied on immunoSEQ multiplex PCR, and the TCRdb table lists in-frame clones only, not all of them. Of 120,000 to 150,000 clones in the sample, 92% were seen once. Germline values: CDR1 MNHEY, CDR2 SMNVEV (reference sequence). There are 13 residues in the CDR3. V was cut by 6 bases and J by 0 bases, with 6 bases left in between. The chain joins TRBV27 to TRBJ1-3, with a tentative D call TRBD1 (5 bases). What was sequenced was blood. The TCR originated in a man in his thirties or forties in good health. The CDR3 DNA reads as TGTGCCAGCAGGGACAACTCTGGAAACACCATATATTTT. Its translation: CASRDNSGNTIYF.